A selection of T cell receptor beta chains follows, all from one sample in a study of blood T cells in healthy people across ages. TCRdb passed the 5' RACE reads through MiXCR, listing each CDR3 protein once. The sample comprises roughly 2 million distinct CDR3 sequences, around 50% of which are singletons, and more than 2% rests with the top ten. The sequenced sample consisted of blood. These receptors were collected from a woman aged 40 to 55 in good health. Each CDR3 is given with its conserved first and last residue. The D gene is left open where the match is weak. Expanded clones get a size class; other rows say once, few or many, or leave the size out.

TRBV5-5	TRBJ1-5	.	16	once	CASSFYGQFSNQPQHF	TGTGCCAGCAGCTTCTATGGACAGTTTAGCAATCAGCCCCAGCATTTT
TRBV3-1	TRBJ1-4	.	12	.	CASSRDNEKLFF	TGTGCCAGCAGCCGGGACAATGAAAAACTGTTTTTT
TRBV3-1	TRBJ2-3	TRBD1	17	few	CASSQFFTGGRTDTQYF	TGTGCCAGCAGCCAGTTCTTCACAGGGGGCCGCACAGATACGCAGTATTTT
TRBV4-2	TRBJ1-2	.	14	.	CASTQEGWDYGYTF	TGTGCCAGCACCCAAGAGGGATGGGACTATGGCTACACCTTC
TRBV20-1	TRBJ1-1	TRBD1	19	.	CSAPSTLQGVNPLNTEAFF	TGCAGTGCTCCTTCCACCTTACAGGGGGTTAATCCCTTGAACACTGAAGCTTTCTTT
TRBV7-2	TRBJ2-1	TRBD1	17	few	CASSFQGRGLTYNEQFF	TGTGCCAGCAGCTTCCAGGGAAGGGGGCTGACCTACAATGAGCAGTTCTTC
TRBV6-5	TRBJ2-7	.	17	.	CASSYFRGGGRPYEQYF	TGTGCCAGCAGTTACTTCCGAGGGGGGGGACGCCCCTACGAGCAGTACTTC
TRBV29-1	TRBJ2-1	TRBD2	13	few	CSSAGGEVNEQFF	TGCAGCTCGGCCGGGGGGGAGGTGAATGAGCAGTTCTTC
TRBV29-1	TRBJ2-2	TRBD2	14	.	CSAGLAQDTGELFF	TGCAGCGCGGGACTAGCGCAAGACACCGGGGAGCTGTTTTTT
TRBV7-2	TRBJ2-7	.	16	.	CASSSIGPSFSYEQYF	TGTGCCAGCAGCTCGATTGGACCGTCCTTCTCCTACGAGCAGTACTTC
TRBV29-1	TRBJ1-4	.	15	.	CSALGRERANEELFF	TGCAGCGCCCTGGGGAGGGAACGGGCTAATGAAGAACTGTTTTTT
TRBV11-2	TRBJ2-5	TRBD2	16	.	CASSGLAGVPSGTQYF	TGTGCCAGCAGCGGACTAGCGGGGGTCCCATCGGGGACCCAGTACTTC
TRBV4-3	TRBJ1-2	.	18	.	CASSQDLPLGGLHNGYTF	TGCGCCAGCAGCCAAGATCTCCCCCTGGGAGGTTTACATAATGGCTACACCTTC
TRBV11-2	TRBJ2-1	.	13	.	CASGGPSYNEQFF	TGTGCCAGCGGGGGACCCTCCTACAATGAGCAGTTCTTC
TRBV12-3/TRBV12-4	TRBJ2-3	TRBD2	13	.	CASSLRGWDTQYF	TGTGCCAGCAGTTTGCGGGGGTGGGATACGCAGTATTTT
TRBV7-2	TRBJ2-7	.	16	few	CASSLGSRGASYEQYF	TGTGCCAGCAGCTTAGGAAGCCGGGGAGCTAGCTACGAGCAGTACTTC
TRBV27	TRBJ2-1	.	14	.	CASSLMGTANEQFF	TGTGCCAGCAGCTTAATGGGGACGGCCAATGAGCAGTTCTTC
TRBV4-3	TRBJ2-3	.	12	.	CASSQYSTAQYF	TGCGCCAGCAGCCAATACTCGACAGCGCAGTATTTT
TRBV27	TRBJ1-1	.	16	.	CASSPWRGGLKTEAFF	TGTGCCAGCAGTCCATGGCGGGGAGGGTTGAAGACTGAAGCTTTCTTT
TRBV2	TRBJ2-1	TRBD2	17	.	CASSEAGLAGVRDEQFF	TGTGCCAGCAGTGAAGCGGGACTAGCGGGGGTCAGGGATGAGCAGTTCTTC
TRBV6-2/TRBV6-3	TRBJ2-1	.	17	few	CASSHFYRESSYNEQFF	TGTGCCAGCAGCCACTTCTACCGGGAGAGCTCCTACAATGAGCAGTTCTTC
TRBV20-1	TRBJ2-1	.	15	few	CSASSVRDTYNEQFF	TGCAGTGCATCCTCGGTCCGGGATACCTACAATGAGCAGTTCTTC
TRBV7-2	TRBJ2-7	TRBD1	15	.	CASSETGAISYEQYF	TGTGCCAGCAGCGAAACAGGGGCGATCTCCTACGAGCAGTACTTC
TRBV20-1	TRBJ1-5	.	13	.	CSAPWGGNQPQHF	TGCAGTGCCCCTTGGGGAGGCAATCAGCCCCAGCATTTT
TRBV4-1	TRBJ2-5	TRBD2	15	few	CASSQPDRAGVTQYF	TGCGCCAGCAGCCAGCCCGATAGGGCGGGGGTGACCCAGTACTTC
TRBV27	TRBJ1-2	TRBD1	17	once	CASSLVGQGTKDYGYTF	TGTGCCAGCAGTTTGGTGGGACAGGGCACGAAAGACTATGGCTACACCTTC
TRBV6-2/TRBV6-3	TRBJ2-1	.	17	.	CASSSPAMRGSYNEQFF	TGTGCCAGCAGTTCCCCAGCCATGCGGGGCTCCTACAATGAGCAGTTCTTC
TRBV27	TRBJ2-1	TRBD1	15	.	CASRHTTGEYNEQFF	TGTGCCAGCAGACATACCACAGGGGAATACAATGAGCAGTTCTTC
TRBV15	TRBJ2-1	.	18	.	CATSLKAFGKRGFGEQFF	TGTGCCACCAGCCTTAAAGCCTTTGGAAAGAGGGGGTTCGGTGAGCAGTTCTTC
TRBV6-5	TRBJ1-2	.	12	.	CASSYSTGGYTF	TGTGCCAGCAGTTACTCGACCGGCGGCTACACCTTC
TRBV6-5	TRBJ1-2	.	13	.	CASSHSLNYGYTF	TGTGCCAGCAGTCACAGCCTTAACTATGGCTACACCTTC
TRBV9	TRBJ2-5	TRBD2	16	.	CASSVFLAGLQETQYF	TGTGCCAGCAGCGTATTTTTAGCGGGCCTTCAAGAGACCCAGTACTTC
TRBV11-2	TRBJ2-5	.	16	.	CASSLVWGLDKETQYF	TGTGCCAGCAGCTTAGTTTGGGGACTCGATAAAGAGACCCAGTACTTC
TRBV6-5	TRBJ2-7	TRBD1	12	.	CASGQGAREQYF	TGTGCCAGCGGACAGGGGGCGAGAGAGCAGTACTTC
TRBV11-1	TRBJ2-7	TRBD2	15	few	CASSSAGGSYNEQYF	TGTGCCAGCAGCTCCGCGGGGGGGTCCTACAATGAGCAGTACTTC
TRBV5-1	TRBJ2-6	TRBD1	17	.	CASSLLGQGAGANVLTF	TGCGCCAGCAGCTTGCTTGGACAGGGGGCTGGGGCCAACGTCCTGACTTTC
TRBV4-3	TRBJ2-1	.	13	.	CASSQDPEREQFF	TGCGCCAGCAGCCAAGATCCAGAAAGGGAGCAGTTCTTC
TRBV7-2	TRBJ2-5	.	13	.	CASRSGLEETQYF	TGTGCCAGCAGATCGGGACTCGAAGAGACCCAGTACTTC
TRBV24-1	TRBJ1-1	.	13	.	CATSEGRETEAFF	TGTGCCACCAGTGAGGGTCGGGAGACTGAAGCTTTCTTT
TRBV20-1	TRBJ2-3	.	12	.	CSVSGRTDTQYF	TGCAGTGTCTCAGGGAGAACAGATACGCAGTATTTT
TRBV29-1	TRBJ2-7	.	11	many	CSVDPTHEQYF	TGCAGCGTTGATCCGACCCACGAGCAGTACTTC
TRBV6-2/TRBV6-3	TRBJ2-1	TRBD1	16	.	CASSYLTGGTYNEQFF	TGTGCCAGCAGTTACCTAACAGGGGGGACCTACAATGAGCAGTTCTTC
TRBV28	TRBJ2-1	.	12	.	CASSLLLNEQFF	TGTGCCAGCAGTTTACTTCTCAATGAGCAGTTCTTC
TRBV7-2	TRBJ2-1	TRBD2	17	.	CASSSGGGGSFRNEQFF	TGTGCCAGCAGCTCGGGAGGCGGAGGGAGCTTTAGGAATGAGCAGTTCTTC
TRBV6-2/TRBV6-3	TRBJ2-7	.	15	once	CASSYSMTAFYEQYF	TGTGCCAGCAGTTACTCGATGACGGCATTCTACGAGCAGTACTTC
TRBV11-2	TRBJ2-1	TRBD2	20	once	CASSLRLPGLAGSSYNEQFF	TGTGCCAGCAGCTTAAGACTACCGGGACTAGCGGGGAGCTCCTACAATGAGCAGTTCTTC
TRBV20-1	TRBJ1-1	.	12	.	CSAYNSGTEAFF	TGCAGTGCTTATAACTCGGGCACTGAAGCTTTCTTT
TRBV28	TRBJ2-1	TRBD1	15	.	CASRFSRDRVHEQFF	TGTGCCAGCAGGTTTAGCCGGGACAGGGTCCATGAGCAGTTCTTC
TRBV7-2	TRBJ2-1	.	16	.	CASSLESGRVHNEQFF	TGTGCCAGCAGCTTAGAATCTGGCCGGGTACACAATGAGCAGTTCTTC
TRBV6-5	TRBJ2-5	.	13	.	CASSYRQAAWQYF	TGTGCCAGCAGTTATAGACAGGCGGCATGGCAGTACTTC
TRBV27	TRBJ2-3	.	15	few	CASRDYQPGRDTQYF	TGTGCCAGCAGGGACTACCAACCGGGCCGCGATACGCAGTATTTT
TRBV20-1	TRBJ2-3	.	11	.	CSAGRADTQYF	TGCAGTGCCGGCAGGGCGGATACGCAGTATTTT
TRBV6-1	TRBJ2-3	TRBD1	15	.	CASWLSGTGADTQYF	TGTGCCAGTTGGCTCTCCGGGACAGGGGCAGATACGCAGTATTTT
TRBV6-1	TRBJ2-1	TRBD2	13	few	CASSPAGVGEQFF	TGTGCCAGCAGTCCCGCGGGGGTAGGTGAGCAGTTCTTC